The clone carrying this T cell receptor (beta chain) was observed at least ten times. The sample belongs to a study of T cell repertoires in cytomegalovirus infection. Background on the study: Public TCR beta signatures provided an indication of both CMV infection and a matching HLA type.

MiXCR, applied by TCRdb to the reads, yields one record per CDR3 protein. The sample has 630,000 or so distinct CDR3 sequences, less than 25% seen once. The specimen was CD8+ T cells from PBMCs. The TCR comes from a human donor in good health (CMV status not recorded). Some clones in this sample may be carry-over from other donors' samples.

CDR3 in DNA: TGTGCCAGCAGCTTAATAGGGGGCAGCACAGATACGCAGTATTTT. Translating it yields CASSLIGGSTDTQYF. The J gene is TRBJ2-3, the V gene TRBV7-2; 7 bases fit TRBD1. The junction had 2 bases not matched to a gene; V was cut back by 2 bases and J by 0 bases. The CDR3 is made up of 15 amino acids. Per the germline V gene, CDR1 is SGHTA and CDR2 is FQGNSA.